This T cell receptor beta chain emerged from a study of blood T cell repertoires in COVID-19. CDR3 length: 14 amino acids. The V gene's germline CDR1 is MGHRA and CDR2 YSYEKL. Trimming cost V 4 bases and J 3 bases; bases outside gene matches: 6. Original data processing: Reference gene primers were amplified, and this amplification served to estimate nucleated cell counts. TCRdb's table, derived via immunoSEQ multiplex PCR, lists solely in-frame clones and lacks some. V, J and clone size are taken as reported in that table, and D and trimming were inferred from the DNA itself. This table has roughly 330,000 clones, approximately 85% appearing once.

V is TRBV4-1 and J is TRBJ2-7, with 7 bases aligning to TRBD1. The sequence was collected from a woman aged 45 to 65 with acute or convalescent COVID-19. The sample was peripheral blood. CDR3 bases: TGCGCCAGCAGCCCCCCCGGGACAGTCTACGAGCAGTACTTC. Its translation is CASSPPGTVYEQYF.